This is a list of T cell receptor beta chains from one sample in a study of T cell clusters in autoimmune cytopenias. TCRdb reprocessed the multiplex PCR reads, with one entry per CDR3 protein and no DNA. This listing includes some 15,000 distinct CDR3 sequences. Sequencing was carried out using peripheral blood. All receptors come from a human donor with an autoimmune cytopenia or autoimmune hepatitis (not recorded which). Each CDR3 is given with its conserved first and last residue. Rows give clone size only sometimes, using once, few, many, or a class for an expanded clone.

.	TRBV19	TRBJ1-2	CASIPSGGGNYGYTF
.	TRBV6-6	TRBJ2-1	CASSHLGLAGLKGYNEQFF
.	TRBV11-1	TRBJ1-2	CASSSGQNLYGYTF
.	TRBV5-5	TRBJ2-2	CASSQEGLAGSGELFF
.	TRBV15	TRBJ1-6	CATSSRTGDSPLHF
.	TRBV6-1	TRBJ1-2	CDSSFLRTGGSGYTF
.	TRBV19	TRBJ2-2	CASNLPGGTGELFF
.	TRBV19	TRBJ1-5	CASTTGQGISNQPQHF
.	TRBV19	TRBJ1-4	CASSIRSATNEKLFF
.	TRBV12-3/TRBV12-4	TRBJ2-1	CASSGSGGAYNEQFF
.	TRBV5-5	TRBJ2-7	CASSLGGRVSYEQYF
.	TRBV6-1	TRBJ2-5	CASSYRLGERETQYF
.	TRBV30	TRBJ1-1	CAWKQNTEAFF
medium-sized	TRBV29-1	TRBJ2-1	CSVQRPTGLSNEQFF
.	TRBV12-3/TRBV12-4	TRBJ1-1	CASSRRTGAITNTEAFF
.	TRBV10-3	TRBJ1-3	CAISEGGSSGNTIYF
.	TRBV30	TRBJ1-1	CAWKGNTEAFF
medium-sized	TRBV29-1	TRBJ1-2	CSVVGGYGYTF
medium-sized	TRBV29-1	TRBJ1-5	CSVRDNFNQPQHF
.	TRBV27	TRBJ1-2	CASRRTAGYGYTF
.	TRBV30	TRBJ2-1	CACLAGGPGNEQFF
.	TRBV6-5	TRBJ2-2	CASSLYTGGELFF
medium-sized	TRBV29-1	TRBJ2-3	CSAPDRASTDTQYF
.	TRBV12-3/TRBV12-4	TRBJ2-7	CASSSITGATEEYF
.	TRBV5-4	TRBJ2-7	CASSFDRRYEQYF
.	TRBV7-2	TRBJ1-6	CASSLAGTVEYSPLHF
.	TRBV19	TRBJ2-2	CASSLLPGQGFTGELFF
.	TRBV19	TRBJ1-2	CASRENRDYGYTF
.	TRBV6-5	TRBJ2-2	CATLRGLSNTGELFF
.	TRBV5-4	TRBJ2-1	CASSPLGAEQFF
medium-sized	TRBV19	TRBJ2-6	CASSIDHDSGANVLTF
.	TRBV12-3/TRBV12-4	TRBJ1-4	CASSEPGTGTGQKLFF
.	TRBV29-1	TRBJ1-2	CSVRTGGNYGYTF
medium-sized	TRBV6-5	TRBJ1-2	CASSYSNYGYTF
.	TRBV6-6	TRBJ2-1	CASKASGRDEQFF
.	TRBV29-1	TRBJ2-7	CSVVLVRDEQYF
.	TRBV6-1	TRBJ1-2	CASRTGFSYTF
.	TRBV19	TRBJ2-1	CASRPPGYNEQFF
.	TRBV12-3/TRBV12-4	TRBJ1-1	CASQDRRNTEAFF
medium-sized	TRBV19	TRBJ1-5	CASSILGGSQPQHF
.	TRBV20-1	TRBJ2-1	CSASLGGPNEQFF
.	TRBV30	TRBJ2-7	CAWSTRLGTLYEQYF
.	TRBV30	TRBJ1-1	CAWSDGALGTEAFF
.	TRBV19	TRBJ1-6	CASSLPTRNNSPLHF
.	TRBV12-3/TRBV12-4	TRBJ1-1	CASRLGQGDWNTEAFF
.	TRBV6-1	TRBJ1-2	CASTRLANYGYTF
.	TRBV30	TRBJ1-4	CAWSTQGAGEKLFF
medium-sized	TRBV19	TRBJ2-5	CASSIDTGTYQETQYF
.	TRBV6-6	TRBJ2-7	CASSYSIGQGGEQYF
.	TRBV10-3	TRBJ1-2	CAITGGALAYGYTF